The rows below give T cell receptor beta chains drawn from one sample of a study of early T cells in non-severe SARS-CoV-2 infection. In TCRdb, the 5' RACE reads were re-called with MiXCR into one record per CDR3 protein. The table records tens of thousands of distinct CDR3 sequences, approximately 13% of them present only once. The material sequenced was whole blood. The receptors were sampled from an adult who was a healthcare worker with PCR-confirmed SARS-CoV-2 infection or an uninfected control (not recorded which). The conserved cysteine and the conserved F or W are not part of the CDR3 here.

CDR3: SARWTSVTYEQY; V: TRBV20-1
CDR3: SARQGIEKLF; V: TRBV20-1
CDR3: ASSQGLVGPNGYT; V: TRBV4-1
CDR3: SAAGQLGNTIY; V: TRBV20-1
CDR3: ASSYGNIQY; V: TRBV7-8
CDR3: AWSRQGAIEQY; V: TRBV30
CDR3: ASSLGLAGINEQF; V: TRBV7-2
CDR3: ASSLLTGPYNEQF; V: TRBV12-3/TRBV12-4
CDR3: ASSLQGTYTEAF; V: TRBV11-2
CDR3: SVRVSNYGYT; V: TRBV29-1
CDR3: SAETSGGADEQY; V: TRBV20-1
CDR3: ASSPSGTNYEQY; V: TRBV28
CDR3: ASSESLPGKGNQPQH; V: TRBV7-6
CDR3: ASSYRRSYSYEQY; V: TRBV6-2/TRBV6-3
CDR3: ASSLDLTSPLH; V: TRBV11-3
CDR3: ASRPGGGTEAF; V: TRBV28
CDR3: SARGLLHTDTQY; V: TRBV20-1
CDR3: ASSLGTGVLEKLF; V: TRBV5-5
CDR3: ASSPRDGPYEKLF; V: TRBV9
CDR3: ASSLEGLNNQPQH; V: TRBV27
CDR3: ASSSAGEGTGYGYT; V: TRBV27
CDR3: ASGPLDRFEAF; V: TRBV12-5
CDR3: SAWTDTYEQY; V: TRBV29-1
CDR3: ASSPSPNTEAF; V: TRBV27
CDR3: ASSPIRRSSYNEQF; V: TRBV28